This T cell receptor beta chain came from a study of blood T cells in healthy people across ages (dated by TCRdb to the mid-2010s). Background on the whole study: In model experiments, template switching captured about one uniquely barcoded TCR beta cDNA molecule for every two T cells. Using deep sequencing normalized with unique cDNA molecular identifiers, the study measured how TCR beta repertoire diversity changes with age. The donors were divided into four age groups: young (average around 16 years), middle-aged (roughly 40), aged (about 56) and long-lived (nearly 85). To avoid experimental bias, donors of different ages were randomly spread across the sequencing lanes. The study analyzed two additional independent replicas of 1 million unique cDNA reads from the same blood draw for two donors, one aged 18 to 29 and one aged 80 or older. What the research found in general, with its limitations: Because profiling used bulk unsorted PBMCs, naive and antigen-experienced compartments could not be compared conclusively. The percentage of naive T cells measured by flow cytometry correlated strongly with observed TCR beta diversity. Observed TCR beta diversity per million T cells fell roughly linearly with age, and a significant reduction was already apparent by age about 43. Because donor CMV infection status was unknown, age-related changes in expanded clonotypes were potentially confounded. The long-lived group showed more naive CD4+ T cells, fewer expanded clones and increased TCR diversity than the aged group, suggesting age selection. Total diversity estimates from one million sequenced T cells were considered lower bounds and underestimates.

The roughly 38 donors, aged about 6 to 95 years, were systemically healthy Caucasian individuals from Russia. Each donor gave about 9.2 milliliters of peripheral blood, drawn into EDTA-treated Vacutainer tubes. Ficoll-Paque density-gradient centrifugation was used to isolate PBMCs, with at least 7 million per sample. Total RNA, at least 5 micrograms per sample, was extracted from PBMCs with Trizol reagent. The percentages of naive CD45RAhigh/CD27high T cells were determined by flow cytometry on a PBMC aliquot from every donor. V loses 2 bases of germline sequence and J loses 3 bases, and the interval between the two ends is 7 bases. The CDR3 holds 14 amino acids from the cysteine to the phenylalanine. Only CDR3 DNA remains: 42 bases, in frame from the first base. CDR1 and CDR2 are drawn from the germline V gene: LGHNA, YNFKEQ. As to this clonotype: Which antigen it targets is not known. One base away there is no much larger clone; base qualities are not given.

The library was built by means of 5' RACE. The sequencing machine was an Illumina HiSeq 2500. The second PCR ran for roughly 7 to 11 cycles and used a J-beta primer mix along with a sample-barcoded 5' primer. Each TCR beta cDNA molecule received a unique molecular identifier from a template-switch 5' adaptor carrying 12 random nucleotides. Each sample yielded at least 2.5 million CDR3-containing paired-end reads. The Mint cDNA synthesis kit, primed by a TRBC-specific oligonucleotide, was used to synthesize first-strand cDNA from all RNA. After uracil-DNA glycosylase treatment, a first 18-cycle PCR used universal primers M1SS and BC2_uni_R on all cDNA. The source study handled its data this way. Each sample was normalized by randomly selecting 1 million high-quality reads, each carrying a distinct molecular identifier. Reads sharing molecular identifiers were discarded rather than binned into consensus sequences. MiTCR, with a Q25 quality threshold and the strictest error-elimination algorithm, was used for CDR3 identification, clonotype clustering and error correction. A nonparametric unseen species model with Euler transformation was used to estimate lower-bound total TCR beta diversity. Clones were called with MiXCR by TCRdb after fastp trimmed the public reads at Q25, and only in-frame beta chains were retained. Duplicate CDR3 protein sequences are folded into a single record with the most common DNA and genes. What appears here as the V and J calls and clone size reflects TCRdb's work, not the paper's. The sample table records under 2,000,000 distinct CDR3 sequences; roughly 50% of these occur just once. Of the sample, over 2% falls within the top ten clones.

This receptor was taken from a woman aged 40-49 years in good health. The sample was blood. The chain links TRBV4-2 with TRBJ1-4; tentative D gene TRBD1, with 5 bases matching. The CDR3 protein is CASSQTGSNEKLFF. The DNA is TGTGCCAGCAGCCAAACAGGTTCTAATGAAAAACTGTTTTTT.